This T cell receptor (beta chain) is from a study of blood T cell repertoires in COVID-19. Study summary: The samples span acute and convalescent COVID-19 from the United States, Italy and Spain. PBMCs, B-cell-depleted T cells, or T cells provided the cDNA or gDNA that made up the material.

The V gene end was trimmed by 3 bases and the J gene end by 4 bases; junction bases not matched to a gene: 5. The CDR3 consists of 14 residues. The germline V gene encodes CDR1 SSHAT and CDR2 FNYEAQ (reference sequence). Methods used by the authors: It was from reference gene primer amplification that nucleated cell counts were estimated. Data came from immunoSEQ multiplex PCR; TCRdb stores just in-frame clones and leaves some out. V, J and clone size were drawn from that table, and D and trimming were deduced from the DNA. Found here are 100,000 to 150,000 clones, around 90% of them singletons; the top ten hold approximately 3.7%.

The chain combines TRBV7-7 with TRBJ2-5; 7 bases fit TRBD2. The sequence was obtained from a man aged 45-65 years with active COVID-19. Sequencing was carried out using peripheral blood. CDR3 sequence reads: CASSLAGGGETQYF. The CDR3 DNA reads as TGTGCCAGCAGCTTGGCAGGCGGGGGAGAGACCCAGTACTTC.